This TCR beta chain was sequenced for a study of HIV-infected children after antiretroviral therapy interruption. The V and J ends lost 4 bases and 6 bases, in that order; junction bases with no gene match: 6. Per the germline V gene, CDR1 is SGHNT and CDR2 is YYREEE (reference sequence). The CDR3 is 15 residues long. Treatment noted: PENTA 11 planned treatment interruption arm or continuous ART arm. From thawed PBMCs, naive CD4+ CD45RA+ CD45RO- T cells were sorted. The TCR library was built from RNA with a 3' RACE protocol and unique molecular identifiers. One entry per CDR3 protein, called by TCRdb with MiXCR from the 3' RACE reads. The table includes 40,000 or so distinct CDR3 sequences, around 7% detected once. The sample holds many counts of this clonotype.

The TCR was taken from a pool of human donors with HIV. The chain joins TRBV5-4 to TRBJ2-1; TRBD2 aligns across 11 bases. Here the sequenced sample was CD45RA+ CD4+ T cells from PBMCs, pooled from several time points, taken from a donor given antiretroviral therapy, either interrupted or continuous. Subset here: naive CD4+ CD45RA+ CD45RO- T cells. This chain's CDR3 is CASSLGTSGTNEQFF. The CDR3 DNA follows: TGTGCCAGCAGCCTCGGGACTAGCGGCACCAATGAGCAGTTCTTC.